The next 24 T cell receptor beta chains were all read from a single sample in a study of shared clonotypes between healthy human individuals. Data came from immunoSEQ multiplex PCR; TCRdb stores just in-frame clones and leaves some out. The sample lists a few million clones, 85% to 95% occurring once. The sample taken for sequencing was naive CD4+ T cells from PBMCs. As to subset: CD45RA+ positively selected. The receptor source for this set is a man between 18 and 29 years old in good health. Some clones in this sample may be carry-over from other donors' samples.

The chain employs TRBV18 and TRBJ1-5, with a weak D call TRBD1 (5 bases). The germline gives CDR1 KGHSH, CDR2 LQKENI. The CDR3 consists of 15 residues. Trimming shortened V by 3 bases and J by 1 base, and 10 bases separated the two germline ends. The CDR3 protein is CASSPSRVSNQPQHF. CDR3 coding DNA: TGTGCCAGCTCACCCTCCAGGGTCAGCAATCAGCCCCAGCATTTT.

This clone was found once. V gene TRBV19 combines with J gene TRBJ2-5, with D perhaps TRBD1 (6 bases). Between the trimmed V and J ends, which lost 4 bases and 5 bases, there was a span of 17 bases. Per the germline V gene, CDR1 is LNHDA and CDR2 is SQIVND (reference sequence). The CDR3 loop spans 15 amino acids. The CDR3 protein is CASSRPGQKKETQYF. The DNA for the CDR3 is TGTGCCAGTAGTAGACCCGGACAGAAGAAGGAGACCCAGTACTTC.

The genes are TRBV4-2 and TRBJ2-1; 15 bases map to TRBD2. Germline values: CDR1 LGHNA, CDR2 YNFKEQ. With 11 bases clipped from V and 0 bases from J, the junction kept 11 bases outside the gene matches. The CDR3 covers 18 residues. CDR3 amino acids: CAHSPGLAGGGSYNEQFF. DNA of the CDR3: TGTGCCCACTCGCCGGGACTAGCGGGAGGCGGCTCCTACAATGAGCAGTTCTTC.

This clone was seen just once. This chain links TRBV6-5 with TRBJ1-1; the D is unclear. The CDR3 length is 12 residues. The germline V gene encodes CDR1 MNHEY and CDR2 SVGAGI. V lost 4 bases, J lost 2 bases, and 5 bases lay in between. The CDR3 spells CASSSPNTEAFF. DNA of the CDR3: TGTGCCAGCAGTTCTCCAAACACTGAAGCTTTCTTT.

The chain employs TRBV11-2 and TRBJ1-4, with D possibly TRBD1 on 6 matching bases. Germline CDR1 and CDR2: SGHAT and FQNNGV. CDR3 length: 15 residues. V was pared by 2 bases and J by 5 bases, with 12 bases between. As DNA, the CDR3 is TGTGCCAGCAGCTTAATCTGGGGGCCCAATGAAAAACTGTTTTTT. This encodes CASSLIWGPNEKLFF.

The chain couples TRBV5-1 to TRBJ2-7; 8 bases match TRBD1. The CDR3 extends over 14 amino acids. The V segment lost 4 bases and the J segment 7 bases; nucleotides outside the gene matches: 10. From germline, CDR1 is SGHRS and CDR2 YFSETQ. CDR3 nucleotide sequence: TGCGCCAGCAGCCCCGGGACAGGTACTTGGGAGCAGTACTTC. The encoded protein is CASSPGTGTWEQYF. Filled out from reference TRBV5-1 and TRBJ2-7, the complete variable domain reads KAGVTQTPRYLIKTRGQQVTLSCSPISGHRSVSWYQQTPGQGLQFLFEYFSETQRNKGNFPGRFSGRQFSNSRSEMNVSTLELGDSALYLCASSPGTGTWEQYFGPGTRLTVT.

With regard to this clone: In the same sample, other DNA sequences code for this CDR3. The chain uses TRBV4-2 and TRBJ2-7; 11 bases are shared with TRBD2. Per the germline V gene, CDR1 is LGHNA and CDR2 is YNFKEQ. This CDR3 is 15 amino acids long. Trimming removed 0 bases from V and 6 bases from J; junction bases left unmatched: 4. The CDR3 sequence: CASSQDLAGGLEQYF. The CDR3, as DNA: TGTGCCAGCAGCCAAGATCTAGCGGGAGGACTCGAGCAGTACTTC.

CDR3 in DNA: TGTGCCAGCAGCTTATCACAGGGAGTCGCGGCCCAGCATTTT. This encodes CASSLSQGVAAQHF. The genes are TRBV7-9 and TRBJ1-5; weak D call: TRBD1 (6 bases). Trimming shortened V by 2 bases and J by 11 bases, and 16 bases separated the two germline ends. The CDR3 has 14 amino acids. The germline V gene has CDR1 SEHNR and CDR2 FQNEAQ (reference sequence).

This chain joins TRBV6-1 and TRBJ1-5; no definite D call. With 7 bases removed from V and 0 bases from J, the gap between germline ends came to 13 bases. This CDR3 spans 15 amino acids. Per germline, CDR1 MNHNS and CDR2 SASEGT. The CDR3, as DNA: TGTGCCAGCAAGCCTCGGCCCCTTAGCAATCAGCCCCAGCATTTT. It codes for CASKPRPLSNQPQHF.

The chain has TRBV5-4 and TRBJ2-4; 10 nucleotides agree with TRBD2. This CDR3 is 15 amino acids long. With 2 bases clipped from V and 8 bases from J, the junction kept 7 bases outside the gene matches. Looked up from germline, CDR1 is SGHNT and CDR2 is YYREEE (reference sequence). The CDR3 here is CASSFRLAGADIQYF. In nucleotides, the CDR3 is TGTGCCAGCAGCTTTCGTCTAGCGGGAGCGGACATTCAGTACTTC. Full variable domain (missing parts from reference TRBV5-4 and TRBJ2-4): ETGVTQSPTHLIKTRGQQVTLRCSSQSGHNTVSWYQQALGQGPQFIFQYYREEENGRGNFPPRFSGLQFPNYSSELNVNALELDDSALYLCASSFRLAGADIQYFGAGTRLSVL.

The CDR3 loop reads CASSFLGEGQMNTEAFF. In DNA, the CDR3 is TGCGCCAGCAGCTTTCTCGGCGAGGGACAAATGAACACTGAAGCTTTCTTT. V is TRBV5-1 and J is TRBJ1-1, with TRBD1 as a possible D gene (6 bases). The germline V gene has CDR1 SGHRS and CDR2 YFSETQ. CDR3 length: 17 amino acids. V dropped 2 bases and J dropped 0 bases, with 17 bases sitting between them.

The chain couples TRBV18 to TRBJ1-1, with unresolved D. The germline gives CDR1 KGHSH, CDR2 LQKENI. The CDR3 has 13 amino acids. V lost 2 bases and J 5 bases, leaving 9 bases between the germline ends. The DNA for the CDR3 is TGTGCCAGCTCACCAAAAGAGGAAACTGAAGCTTTCTTT. It yields the protein CASSPKEETEAFF.

V is TRBV6-6 and J is TRBJ1-1; D remains ambiguous. There are 13 residues in the CDR3. Trimming removed 8 bases from V and 5 bases from J, with 15 bases in between. Germline values: CDR1 MNHNY, CDR2 SVGAGI (reference sequence). This chain's CDR3 is CASGGESSTEAFF. The CDR3 DNA sequence: TGTGCCAGCGGTGGGGAGTCGAGTACTGAAGCTTTCTTT.

This chain connects TRBV5-1 to TRBJ2-3; TRBD2 matches at 13 bases. The CDR3 spans 19 residues. Germline V gene sequence: CDR1 SGHRS, CDR2 YFSETQ. Trimming cost V 3 bases and J 4 bases; bases outside gene matches: 14. In DNA form, the CDR3 reads TGCGCCAGCAGCTATATTACCCCACTAGCGGGAGGGCCCCCAGATACGCAGTATTTT. As protein: CASSYITPLAGGPPDTQYF.

This rearrangement joins TRBV5-5 to TRBJ2-7, with D unclear. Trimming cost V 0 bases and J 3 bases, with 7 bases left between them. CDR3 length equals 13 residues. Germline V gene data show CDR1 as SGHKS and CDR2 as YYEKEE (reference sequence). The CDR3 reads CASSLVAVYEQYF. Written as DNA, the CDR3 is TGTGCCAGCAGCTTGGTCGCGGTCTACGAGCAGTACTTC.

This rearrangement joins TRBV5-4 to TRBJ2-1; the D gene is possibly TRBD1 (5 bases). Germline loops: CDR1 SGHNT, CDR2 YYREEE (reference sequence). This CDR3 has 14 amino acids. V lost 0 bases and J 8 bases, leaving 12 bases between the germline ends. The CDR3 loop is CASSLETVVDEQFF. The CDR3 DNA is TGTGCCAGCAGCTTGGAGACAGTGGTCGATGAGCAGTTCTTC.

In this sample, this clone turned up many times. This chain uses TRBV18 with TRBJ2-4; unclear D gene. From germline, CDR1 is KGHSH and CDR2 LQKENI. There are 14 residues in the CDR3. V lost 0 bases, J lost 2 bases, and 5 bases lay in between. In DNA, the CDR3 is TGTGCCAGCTCACCACCGCGGTCCAAAAACATTCAGTACTTC. Its protein product is CASSPPRSKNIQYF.

The chain joins TRBV4-1 to TRBJ2-1; 9 positions match TRBD2. The CDR3 consists of 16 residues. Germline CDR1 is MGHRA and CDR2 is YSYEKL. V was clipped by 1 base and J by 5 bases; unmatched bases: 6. Here the CDR3 DNA reads TGCGCCAGCAGCCAAGGTTGGGGACTAGCACACAATGAGCAGTTCTTC. Encoded protein: CASSQGWGLAHNEQFF.

This chain uses TRBV9 with TRBJ2-5; D is possibly TRBD2 (5 bases). The CDR3 is 15 residues long. In germline, CDR1 is SGDLS, CDR2 YYNGEE. Trimming took 0 bases from V and 1 from J, leaving 10 bases between them. CDR3 residues: CASSVAGKPQETQYF. The CDR3 coding sequence is TGTGCCAGCAGCGTAGCGGGAAAACCCCAAGAGACCCAGTACTTC.

The genes are TRBV6-1 and TRBJ1-4, with a tentative D call TRBD1 (6 bases). Germline V gives CDR1 MNHNS, CDR2 SASEGT. The CDR3 covers 13 residues. Trimming cost V 6 bases and J 7 bases, with 12 bases left between them. CDR3 loop: CASSRGSGEKLFF. The CDR3 bases are TGTGCCAGCAGCAGGGGCAGCGGTGAAAAACTGTTTTTT.

This chain connects TRBV10-3 to TRBJ2-7, with 9 bases that match TRBD2. Per germline, CDR1 ENHRY and CDR2 SYGVKD. The CDR3 consists of 13 residues. The V segment lost 4 bases and the J segment 7 bases; nucleotides outside the gene matches: 5. The CDR3 is CAISGGLAREQYF. The CDR3 nucleotides read TGTGCCATCAGTGGGGGACTAGCCCGGGAGCAGTACTTC.

CDR3 coding DNA: TGTGCCAGCAGCTTAGGACGCAGGGGCGCATTTTACGAGCAGTACTTC. Translation: CASSLGRRGAFYEQYF. This chain links TRBV7-9 with TRBJ2-7; tentative D call: TRBD1 (6 bases). CDR3 length: 16 amino acids. CDR1 SEHNR and CDR2 FQNEAQ come from the germline V gene (reference sequence). The V end lost 1 base, the J end lost 4 bases, and 17 bases lay between the germline ends. The variable domain in full, completed from reference TRBV7-9 and TRBJ2-7, reads DTGVSQNPRHKITKRGQNVTFRCDPISEHNRLYWYRQTLGQGPEFLTYFQNEAQLEKSRLLSDRFSAERPKGSFSTLEIQRTEQGDSAMYLCASSLGRRGAFYEQYFGPGTRLTVT.

This chain uses TRBV19 with TRBJ2-7; the D is unclear. V shed 1 base and J shed 4 bases, with 11 bases lying between them. The V gene's germline CDR1 is LNHDA and CDR2 SQIVND (reference sequence). There are 14 residues in the CDR3. Written as DNA, the CDR3 is TGTGCCAGTAGTATAGTGGACGGAAGTTACGAGCAGTACTTC. Translation gives CASSIVDGSYEQYF.

V gene TRBV6-5 combines with J gene TRBJ2-1; 9 bases map to TRBD2. The CDR3 runs 16 residues. From germline, CDR1 is MNHEY and CDR2 SVGAGI. V was pared by 0 bases and J by 2 bases, with 2 bases of the junction left unmatched. Here the CDR3 DNA reads TGTGCCAGCAGTTACTCTAGCGGGAGTACCTACAATGAGCAGTTCTTC. Its translation: CASSYSSGSTYNEQFF.